This TCR beta chain was captured in a study of T cell repertoires in cytomegalovirus infection. MiXCR, run by TCRdb on the reads, gives a single entry per CDR3 protein. The table lists under 800,000 distinct CDR3 sequences, 20% to 30% of them singletons, with around 8% in the top ten. This clonotype occurred a few times. Its target is not known. This CDR3 has 15 amino acids. CDR1 is MDHEN and CDR2 is SYDVKM in the germline V gene. Unmatched junction bases numbered 11, after V lost 6 bases and J lost 5 bases. Study-wide findings and caveats: In two of eight donors, the top clonotype was HLA-C-restricted CMV-specific. Using cumulative public TCR beta family frequency, the authors identified those who carried CMV together with the relevant HLA.

This receptor was taken from a human donor in good health (CMV status not recorded). Some clones in this sample may be carry-over from other donors' samples. The rearrangement joins TRBV28 to TRBJ1-1; 8 bases line up with TRBD1. The source material was CD8+ T cells from PBMCs. The CDR3 loop is CASSPRTGLDTEAFF. For the CDR3, the DNA is TGTGCCAGCAGCCCACGGACAGGGCTCGATACTGAAGCTTTCTTT.